These T cell receptor beta chains were read from a single sample in a study of technical replicates of blood from a handful of donors. Profiled with immunoSEQ multiplex PCR; TCRdb holds only in-frame clones, not every one. Of around 67,000 clones listed, around 88% are singletons. Sequences were obtained from PBMCs. The receptors shown here come from a human donor in good health. Some clones in this sample may be carry-over from other donors' samples. The CDR3 runs from the conserved cysteine through the conserved F or W. The D gene is left open where the match is weak. Only part of the rows carry a size: once, few, many, or a class if the clone is expanded.

V,size,D,J,DNA,CDR3
TRBV4-3,-,TRBD1,TRBJ1-1,TGCGCCAGCAGCCAAGCACAGGGGGCCTCTAACACTGAAGCTTTCTTT,CASSQAQGASNTEAFF
TRBV18,-,TRBD2,TRBJ2-1,TGTGCCAGCTCACCCTCGGCTAGCGGAAGCAATGAGCAGTTCTTC,CASSPSASGSNEQFF
TRBV18,-,-,TRBJ1-6,TGTGCCAGCTCACGGGGCGTACCTCCCCTCCACTTT,CASSRGVPPLHF
TRBV2,-,-,TRBJ1-5,TGTGCCAGCAGCCCAACCCAGGGAGGCAGCCAGCCCCAGCATTTT,CASSPTQGGSQPQHF
TRBV4-3,-,TRBD1,TRBJ1-4,TGCGCCAGCAGCCATTTAGGACAGGGGGCTTCTAATGAAAAACTGTTTTTT,CASSHLGQGASNEKLFF
TRBV18,-,-,TRBJ2-3,TGTGCCAGCTCACCGAGCGTCCCCGGCAGAGGTGATACGCAGTATTTT,CASSPSVPGRGDTQYF
TRBV6-4,-,TRBD2,TRBJ2-3,TGTGCCAGCAGTGAATCGCGGGGGGCCACAGATACGCAGTATTTT,CASSESRGATDTQYF
TRBV4-1,-,-,TRBJ2-3,TGCGCCAGCAGCCAAGAATGGCATAAAGCAGATACGCAGTATTTT,CASSQEWHKADTQYF
TRBV7-3,-,-,TRBJ2-1,TGTGCCAGCAGCTTAACGGGGGCATACAATGAGCAGTTCTTC,CASSLTGAYNEQFF
TRBV4-3,-,-,TRBJ2-3,TGCGCCAGCAGCCCACCTGCGGGTTGTTCGGGGGATACGCAGTATTTT,CASSPPAGCSGDTQYF
TRBV2,-,TRBD2,TRBJ2-1,TGTGCCAGCAGTGAAACTAGCGGGAGGGCGGGTGAGCAGTTCTTC,CASSETSGRAGEQFF
TRBV5-1,-,TRBD1,TRBJ2-5,TGCGCCAGCAGCTTGGACAGGGGGTTGTTAGAGACCCAGTACTTC,CASSLDRGLLETQYF
TRBV7-2,-,TRBD1,TRBJ2-5,TGTGCCAGCAGCTCGGACAGGGGGCTGATAGAGACCCAGTACTTC,CASSSDRGLIETQYF
TRBV27,-,-,TRBJ1-4,TGTGCCAGCAGCCCCTTCCCCACTAATGAAAAACTGTTTTTT,CASSPFPTNEKLFF
TRBV29-1,-,-,TRBJ2-2,TGCAGCGTTGAAACTGCGAACACCGGGGAGCTGTTTTTT,CSVETANTGELFF
TRBV6-5,-,TRBD1,TRBJ2-5,TGTGCCAGTTCGTCCGCAGGGGGGACCCAGTACTTC,CASSSAGGTQYF
TRBV7-9,-,-,TRBJ2-7,TGTGCCAGCAGCCATACCCTCAAAGAGGAGCAGTACTTC,CASSHTLKEEQYF
TRBV6-1,-,-,TRBJ2-3,TGTGCCAGCAGTGAGGGGGGAGGAACAGATACGCAGTATTTT,CASSEGGGTDTQYF
TRBV6-1,-,-,TRBJ2-5,TGTGCCAGCAGAATCGGGGGAGAGACCCAGTACTTC,CASRIGGETQYF
TRBV18,few,TRBD1,TRBJ1-2,TGTGCCAGCTCACCTCGGACAGGGGACTATGGCTACACCTTC,CASSPRTGDYGYTF
TRBV9,-,TRBD1,TRBJ2-5,TGTGCCAGCAGCGTAGCCCCTATGGGCCAGGGGGACCAAGAGACCCAGTACTTC,CASSVAPMGQGDQETQYF
TRBV15,-,TRBD1,TRBJ2-7,TGTGCCACCAGCAGAGATACAGGGGAGTCCGAGCAGTACTTC,CATSRDTGESEQYF
TRBV6-1,-,-,TRBJ1-2,TGTGCCAGCAGTGCCCTCAGGGTAGGAAGTGGCTACACCTTC,CASSALRVGSGYTF
TRBV10-3,-,-,TRBJ1-2,TGTGCCATCAGCTCCCTCGTTGGAGGAGGCTACACCTTC,CAISSLVGGGYTF
TRBV5-4,-,TRBD1,TRBJ1-3,TGTGCCAGCAGCTTGGACAGGGGCTCTGGAAACACCATATATTTT,CASSLDRGSGNTIYF
TRBV18,-,-,TRBJ2-1,TGTGCCAGCTCGCTCCCTAACAATGAGCAGTTCTTC,CASSLPNNEQFF
TRBV29-1,-,-,TRBJ1-2,TGCAGCGCCGTACGGGACACAAGTTCTAACTATGGCTACACCTTC,CSAVRDTSSNYGYTF